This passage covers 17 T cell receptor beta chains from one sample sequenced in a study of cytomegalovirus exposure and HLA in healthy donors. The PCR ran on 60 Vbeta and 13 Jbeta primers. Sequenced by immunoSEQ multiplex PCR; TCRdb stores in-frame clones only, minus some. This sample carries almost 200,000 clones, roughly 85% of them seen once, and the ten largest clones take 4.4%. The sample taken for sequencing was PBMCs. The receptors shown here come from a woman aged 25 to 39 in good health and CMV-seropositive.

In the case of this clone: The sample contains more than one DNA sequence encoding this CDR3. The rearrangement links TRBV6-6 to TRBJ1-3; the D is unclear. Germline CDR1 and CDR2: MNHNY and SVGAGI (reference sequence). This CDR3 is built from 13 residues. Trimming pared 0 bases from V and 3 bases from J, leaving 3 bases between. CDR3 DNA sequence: TGTGCCAGCAGTTACTCGCGTGGAAACACCATATATTTT. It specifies CASSYSRGNTIYF.

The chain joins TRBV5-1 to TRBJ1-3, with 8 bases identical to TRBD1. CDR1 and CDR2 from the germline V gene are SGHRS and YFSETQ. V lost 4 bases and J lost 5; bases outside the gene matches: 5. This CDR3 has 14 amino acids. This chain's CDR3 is CASSVGQARNTIYF. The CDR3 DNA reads TGCGCCAGCAGCGTGGGACAGGCAAGAAACACCATATATTTT.

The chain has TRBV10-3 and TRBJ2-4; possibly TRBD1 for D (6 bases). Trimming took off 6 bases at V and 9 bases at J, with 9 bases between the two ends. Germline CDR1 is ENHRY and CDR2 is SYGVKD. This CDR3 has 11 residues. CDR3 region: CAISTGSIQYF. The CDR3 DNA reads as TGTGCCATCAGCACAGGGAGCATTCAGTACTTC.

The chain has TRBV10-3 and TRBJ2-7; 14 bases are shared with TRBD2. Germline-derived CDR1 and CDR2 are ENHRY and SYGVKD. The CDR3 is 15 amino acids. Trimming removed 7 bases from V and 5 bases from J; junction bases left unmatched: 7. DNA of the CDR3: TGTGCCATCACCGGGACTAGCGGGAGAGGGAACGAGCAGTACTTC. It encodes CAITGTSGRGNEQYF.

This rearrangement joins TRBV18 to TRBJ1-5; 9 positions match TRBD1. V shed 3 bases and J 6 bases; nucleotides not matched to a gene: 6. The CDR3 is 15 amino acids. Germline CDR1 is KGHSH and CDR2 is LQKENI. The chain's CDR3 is CASSPLEDRGQPQHF. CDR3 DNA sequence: TGTGCCAGCTCACCTCTCGAGGACAGGGGTCAGCCCCAGCATTTT. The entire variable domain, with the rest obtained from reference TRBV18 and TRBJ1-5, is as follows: NAGVMQNPRHLVRRRGQEARLRCSPMKGHSHVYWYRQLPEEGLKFMVYLQKENIIDESGMPKERFSAEFPKEGPSILRIQQVVRGDSAAYFCASSPLEDRGQPQHFGDGTRLSIL.

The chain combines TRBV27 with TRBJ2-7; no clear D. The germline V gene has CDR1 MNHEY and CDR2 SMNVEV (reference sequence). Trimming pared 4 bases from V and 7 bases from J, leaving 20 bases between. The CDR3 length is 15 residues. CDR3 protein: CASSSLDSPSGEQYF. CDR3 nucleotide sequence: TGTGCCAGCAGTTCACTCGACTCTCCCAGTGGGGAGCAGTACTTC.

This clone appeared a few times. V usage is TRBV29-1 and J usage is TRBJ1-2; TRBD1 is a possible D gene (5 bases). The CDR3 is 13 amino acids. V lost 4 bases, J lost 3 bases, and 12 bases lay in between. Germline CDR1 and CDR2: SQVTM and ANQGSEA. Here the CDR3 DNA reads TGCAGCGTTGGGGCCAGGGCGGACTATGGCTACACCTTC. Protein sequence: CSVGARADYGYTF.

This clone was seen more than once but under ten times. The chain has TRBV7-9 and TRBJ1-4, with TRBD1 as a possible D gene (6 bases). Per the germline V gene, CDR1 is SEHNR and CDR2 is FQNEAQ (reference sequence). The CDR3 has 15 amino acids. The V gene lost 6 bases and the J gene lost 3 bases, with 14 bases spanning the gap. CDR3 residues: CASSTYRVANEKLFF. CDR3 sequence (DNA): TGTGCCAGCAGTACATACAGGGTGGCTAATGAAAAACTGTTTTTT. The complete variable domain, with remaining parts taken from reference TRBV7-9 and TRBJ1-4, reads DTGVSQNPRHKITKRGQNVTFRCDPISEHNRLYWYRQTLGQGPEFLTYFQNEAQLEKSRLLSDRFSAERPKGSFSTLEIQRTEQGDSAMYLCASSTYRVANEKLFFGSGTQLSVL.

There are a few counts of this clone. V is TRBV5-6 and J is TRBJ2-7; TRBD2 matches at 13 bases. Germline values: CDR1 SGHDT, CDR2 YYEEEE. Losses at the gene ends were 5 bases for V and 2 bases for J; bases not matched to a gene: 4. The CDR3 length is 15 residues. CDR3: CASSQLAGGTYEQYF. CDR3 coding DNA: TGTGCCAGCAGTCAACTAGCGGGGGGGACCTACGAGCAGTACTTC.

The CDR3 here is CASSQDGGLGTGSGNTIYF. The CDR3, as DNA: TGCGCCAGCAGCCAAGACGGAGGTTTAGGGACAGGCTCTGGAAACACCATATATTTT. The chain joins TRBV4-3 to TRBJ1-3; 8 bases map to TRBD1. With V trimmed by 0 bases and J by 0 bases, 10 bases remained unmatched. Germline CDR1 LGHNA, CDR2 YSLEER. The CDR3 has 19 residues.

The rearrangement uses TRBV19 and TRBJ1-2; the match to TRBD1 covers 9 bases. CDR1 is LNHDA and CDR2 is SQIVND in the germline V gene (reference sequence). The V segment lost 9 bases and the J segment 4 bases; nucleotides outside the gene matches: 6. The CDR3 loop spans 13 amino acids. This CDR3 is CASHRGLGYGYTF. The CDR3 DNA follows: TGTGCCAGCCACAGGGGGCTTGGCTATGGCTACACCTTC.

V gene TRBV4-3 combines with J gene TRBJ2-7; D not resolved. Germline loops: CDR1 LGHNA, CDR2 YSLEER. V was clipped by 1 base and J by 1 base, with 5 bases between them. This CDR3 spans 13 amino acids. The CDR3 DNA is TGCGCCAGCAGCCAAGTCCAGTCCTACGAGCAGTACTTC. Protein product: CASSQVQSYEQYF.

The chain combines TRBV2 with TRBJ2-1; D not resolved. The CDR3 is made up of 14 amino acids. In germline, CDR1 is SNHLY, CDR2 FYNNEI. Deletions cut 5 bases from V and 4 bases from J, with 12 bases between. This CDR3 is CASSFPGTYNEQFF. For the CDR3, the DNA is TGTGCCAGCAGTTTCCCGGGTACTTACAATGAGCAGTTCTTC.

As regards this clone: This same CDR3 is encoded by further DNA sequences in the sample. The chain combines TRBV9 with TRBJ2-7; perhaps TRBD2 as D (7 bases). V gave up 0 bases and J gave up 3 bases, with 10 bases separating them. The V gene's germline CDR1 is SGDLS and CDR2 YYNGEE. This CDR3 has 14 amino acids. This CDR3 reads CASSVGGGYYEQYF. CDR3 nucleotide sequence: TGTGCCAGCAGCGTAGGGGGGGGCTACTACGAGCAGTACTTC. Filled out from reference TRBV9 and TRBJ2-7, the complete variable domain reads DSGVTQTPKHLITATGQRVTLRCSPRSGDLSVYWYQQSLDQGLQFLIQYYNGEERAKGNILERFSAQQFPDLHSELNLSSLELGDSALYFCASSVGGGYYEQYFGPGTRLTVT.

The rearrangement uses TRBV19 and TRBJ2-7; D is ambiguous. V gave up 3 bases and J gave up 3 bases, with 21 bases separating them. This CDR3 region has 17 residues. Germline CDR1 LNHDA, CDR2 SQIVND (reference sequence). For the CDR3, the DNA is TGTGCCAGTAGTATTAACGCTCCCTCCCAGTCGGGCTACGAGCAGTACTTC. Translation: CASSINAPSQSGYEQYF.

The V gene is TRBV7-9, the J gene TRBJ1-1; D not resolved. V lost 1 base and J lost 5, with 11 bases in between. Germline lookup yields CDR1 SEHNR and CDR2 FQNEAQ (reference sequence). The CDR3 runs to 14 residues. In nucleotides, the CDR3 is TGTGCCAGCAGCTTAGACGAGGGTTTTACTGAAGCTTTCTTT. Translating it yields CASSLDEGFTEAFF.

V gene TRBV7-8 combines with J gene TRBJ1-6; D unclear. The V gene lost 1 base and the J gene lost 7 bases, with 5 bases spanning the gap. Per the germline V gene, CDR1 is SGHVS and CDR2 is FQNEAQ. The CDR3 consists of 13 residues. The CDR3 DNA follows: TGTGCCAGCAGCTTAGGCGAAAATTCACCCCTCCACTTT. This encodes CASSLGENSPLHF.